A single sample is the source of the 24 T cell receptor beta chains below, sequenced in a study of blood T cells in healthy people across ages. A J-beta primer mix and a sample-barcoded 5' primer were used in a second PCR of about 7 to 12 cycles. MiXCR, run by TCRdb on the 5' RACE reads, gives a single entry per CDR3 protein. This table has 1.5 million to 1.9 million distinct CDR3 sequences, roughly two fifths appearing once. The specimen sequenced was blood. The receptors originated from a woman aged 18-29 years in good health.

The chain is built from TRBV7-2 and TRBJ2-3, with D perhaps given as TRBD1 or TRBD2 (5 bases each). V lost 1 base to trimming and J lost 1 base, with 12 bases between them. The germline V gene has CDR1 SGHTA and CDR2 FQGNSA. This CDR3 spans 16 amino acids. The DNA for the CDR3 is TGTGCCAGCAGCTTAGAGAGGGGCGCGGGCACAGATACGCAGTATTTT. Translated, it gives CASSLERGAGTDTQYF.

This clonotype was recorded at least ten times. The chain uses TRBV25-1 and TRBJ1-4, with D unresolved. Trimming left V 4 bases short and J 4 bases short, with 10 bases between. The CDR3 loop spans 14 amino acids. Germline CDR1 and CDR2: MGHDK and SYGVNS. The CDR3 DNA sequence: TGTGCCAGCAGTGTGCAGCGGGGTAATGAAAAACTGTTTTTT. It translates to CASSVQRGNEKLFF.

This clonotype was recorded a few times. The chain's CDR3 is CASSFTYRETQYF. CDR3 in DNA: TGTGCCAGCAGTTTTACCTATAGGGAGACCCAGTACTTC. This chain joins TRBV27 and TRBJ2-5, with D unclear. The V and J ends lost 3 bases and 5 bases respectively, with 10 bases between them. The CDR3 loop spans 13 amino acids. Germline CDR1 MNHEY, CDR2 SMNVEV (reference sequence).

The V gene is TRBV21-1, the J gene TRBJ2-5; TRBD1 is the table's D call, not checked against the DNA. TRBV21-1 is flagged as a pseudogene. The CDR3 sequence is 18 residues long. The CDR3 is CASSKASGTGFCPETQYF. The CDR3 DNA reads as TGTGCCAGCAGCAAAGCGAGCGGGACAGGGTTTTGTCCCGAGACCCAGTACTTC.

This chain connects TRBV20-1 to TRBJ2-1; D tentatively reads TRBD1 or TRBD2 (6 bases each). This CDR3 is 15 amino acids long. In germline, CDR1 is DFQATT, CDR2 SNEGSKA (reference sequence). V lost 1 base and J 1 base, leaving 11 bases between the germline ends. The CDR3 DNA follows: TGCAGTGCTAGAGTAGGGGGGAGGTCCTACAATGAGCAGTTCTTC. Translated: CSARVGGRSYNEQFF.

The CDR3 loop is CASTEQGTLNYGYTF. CDR3 sequence (DNA): TGTGCCAGCACCGAACAGGGGACTTTGAACTATGGCTACACCTTC. The chain links TRBV7-9 to TRBJ1-2; 7 bases map to TRBD1. The CDR3 sequence is 15 residues long. CDR1 is SEHNR, CDR2 FQNEAQ, per germline (reference sequence). The V gene end was trimmed by 7 bases and the J gene end by 2 bases; junction bases not matched to a gene: 10. The variable domain in full, with the rest retrieved from reference TRBV7-9 and TRBJ1-2, is DTGVSQNPRHKITKRGQNVTFRCDPISEHNRLYWYRQTLGQGPEFLTYFQNEAQLEKSRLLSDRFSAERPKGSFSTLEIQRTEQGDSAMYLCASTEQGTLNYGYTFGSGTRLTVV.

This clonotype was seen a handful of times. The CDR3 nucleotides are TGTGCCAGCAGTGGGGACGCCGGCTACGAGCAGTACTTC. This gives the protein CASSGDAGYEQYF. V is TRBV12-3 or TRBV12-4 and J is TRBJ2-7; D is perhaps TRBD1 or TRBD2 (5 bases each). V was cut by 5 bases and J by 3 bases, with 11 bases left in between. The CDR3 consists of 13 residues.

The V and J genes are TRBV9 and TRBJ1-1; D not certain. The CDR3 is 13 amino acids. Germline values: CDR1 SGDLS, CDR2 YYNGEE. The V gene lost 4 bases and the J gene lost 11 bases, with 18 bases spanning the gap. CDR3 sequence: CASSPTPWGGAFF. The CDR3 DNA follows: TGTGCCAGCAGCCCAACCCCCTGGGGTGGCGCTTTCTTT. The whole variable domain, filled in from reference TRBV9 and TRBJ1-1, reads DSGVTQTPKHLITATGQRVTLRCSPRSGDLSVYWYQQSLDQGLQFLIQYYNGEERAKGNILERFSAQQFPDLHSELNLSSLELGDSALYFCASSPTPWGGAFFGQGTRLTVV.

This clonotype was detected a few times. V and J are TRBV28 and TRBJ1-2; 10 bases are a match to TRBD1. Germline loops: CDR1 MDHEN, CDR2 SYDVKM. The CDR3 totals 15 residues. Trimming at V came to 4 bases and at J to 9 bases, leaving 11 bases not matched to a gene. CDR3 sequence reads: CASSSPGTGDRSYTF. The DNA of the CDR3 is TGTGCCAGCAGTTCACCCGGGACAGGGGACAGGAGCTACACCTTC.

This clonotype has a handful of counts. This sequence joins TRBV9 and TRBJ2-1; D uncertain. Per germline, CDR1 SGDLS and CDR2 YYNGEE. Trimming removed 5 bases from V and 8 bases from J, with 11 bases in between. The length of the CDR3 is 12 residues. The CDR3 nucleotides are TGTGCCAGCAGTTCCCCCCGGCATGAGCAGTTCTTC. Residues: CASSSPRHEQFF.

This clonotype has just a few counts. The genes are TRBV29-1 and TRBJ1-2, with D unresolved. CDR1 SQVTM and CDR2 ANQGSEA come from the germline V gene. The CDR3 contains 11 residues. The V end lost 7 bases, the J end lost 3 bases, and 9 bases lay between the germline ends. CDR3 amino acids: CSALTHYGYTF. DNA for the CDR3: TGCAGCGCCCTGACACACTATGGCTACACCTTC.

The CDR3 sequence: CATRWTAGTYEQFF. For the CDR3, the DNA is TGTGCCACCCGGTGGACGGCAGGTACCTACGAGCAGTTCTTC. The genes are TRBV6-5 and TRBJ2-1; no reliable D call. V lost 10 bases and J 10 bases, leaving 23 bases between the germline ends. Per germline, CDR1 MNHEY and CDR2 SVGAGI. CDR3 length equals 14 residues.

This chain connects TRBV6-2 or TRBV6-3 to TRBJ2-1; D call uncertain. This CDR3 has 13 residues. Germline V gene lookup returns CDR1 MNHEY and CDR2 SVGEGT. Trimming pared 2 bases from V and 10 bases from J, leaving 12 bases between. The CDR3 region has the DNA TGTGCCAGCAGTTACACCCACCTTGGGGAGCAGTTCTTC. Its protein is CASSYTHLGEQFF.

As DNA, the CDR3 is TGCAGTGCTAGACGTCCGGTAGCGGGAGCCAACAATGAGCAGTTCTTC. It codes for CSARRPVAGANNEQFF. The chain carries TRBV20-1 and TRBJ2-1; 9 nucleotides line up with TRBD2. V shed 2 bases, J shed 5 bases, and the junction held 10 bases outside the gene matches. This CDR3 contains 16 residues. Germline-derived CDR1 and CDR2 are DFQATT and SNEGSKA (reference sequence).

This clonotype has a handful of counts. This chain uses TRBV9 with TRBJ2-7; D gene ambiguous. CDR1 and CDR2 (germline): SGDLS, YYNGEE. The CDR3 is 16 residues long. The ends were cut back, 4 bases at V and 2 bases at J, with 19 bases in the middle. The CDR3 here is CASSRSMALAPYEQYF. The CDR3 coding sequence is TGTGCCAGCAGCCGATCAATGGCATTAGCCCCCTACGAGCAGTACTTC.

V is TRBV12-3 or TRBV12-4 and J is TRBJ2-7; possible D gene TRBD1, 5 bases. V was trimmed by 3 bases and J by 3 bases, leaving 9 bases between them. The CDR3 covers 13 residues. CDR3: CASSFSRVYEQYF. The CDR3, as DNA: TGTGCCAGCAGTTTTTCCAGGGTCTACGAGCAGTACTTC.

The chain combines TRBV4-2 with TRBJ2-1; D may be TRBD2 (6 bases). This CDR3 comprises 13 residues. CDR1 LGHNA and CDR2 YNFKEQ come from the germline V gene. Deletions cut 1 base from V and 9 bases from J, with 10 bases between. The DNA of the CDR3 is TGTGCCAGCAGCCAAGGGCAGCGGGTTGAGCAGTTCTTC. It specifies CASSQGQRVEQFF.

This rearrangement joins TRBV4-3 to TRBJ2-3; no firm D call. The V end lost 4 bases, the J end lost 0 bases, and 11 bases lay between the germline ends. Germline V gene lookup returns CDR1 LGHNA and CDR2 YSLEER. This CDR3 has 15 amino acids. The DNA of the CDR3 is TGCGCCAGCAGCCCGCATATAACTAGCACAGATACGCAGTATTTT. Translating it yields CASSPHITSTDTQYF.

The chain employs TRBV13 and TRBJ1-2, with D tentatively TRBD1 (6 bases). V gave up 0 bases and J gave up 10 bases, with 18 bases separating them. Germline V gene sequence: CDR1 PRHDT, CDR2 FYEKMQ (reference sequence). The CDR3 totals 15 residues. CDR3 region: CASSLGGGGDDDYTF. In DNA form, the CDR3 reads TGTGCCAGCAGCTTAGGAGGCGGGGGCGACGATGACTACACCTTC.

This clonotype was counted at least ten times. This rearrangement joins TRBV2 to TRBJ2-7, with TRBD1 matching 9 bases. The germline V gene has CDR1 SNHLY and CDR2 FYNNEI. The CDR3 loop spans 12 amino acids. The V gene end was trimmed by 6 bases and the J gene end by 3 bases; junction bases not matched to a gene: 0. The CDR3, as DNA: TGTGCCAGCAGGACAGGGGGCTACGAGCAGTACTTC. Its translation is CASRTGGYEQYF.

The rearrangement links TRBV5-1 to TRBJ2-3; D remains unclear. Germline V gene lookup returns CDR1 SGHRS and CDR2 YFSETQ. The CDR3 totals 16 residues. Trimming took 0 bases from V and 2 from J, leaving 13 bases between them. CDR3 nucleotide sequence: TGCGCCAGCAGCTTGGCCGGTCAGGTGCCCACAGATACGCAGTATTTT. As protein: CASSLAGQVPTDTQYF.

This clonotype was detected only a few times. V is TRBV12-3 or TRBV12-4 and J is TRBJ2-1; 8 nucleotides match TRBD2. This CDR3 contains 16 residues. The junction had 7 bases not matched to a gene; V was cut back by 6 bases and J by 0 bases. CDR3 sequence: CASSPGTRASYNEQFF. CDR3 DNA sequence: TGTGCCAGCAGCCCAGGGACTAGGGCCTCCTACAATGAGCAGTTCTTC.

This clonotype was seen a few times. The V call is TRBV12-3 or TRBV12-4, the J call TRBJ1-5; D is possibly TRBD1 (6 bases). The V gene lost 6 bases and the J gene lost 7 bases, with 10 bases spanning the gap. CDR3 length: 12 amino acids. CDR3: CASSRGVQPQHF. The CDR3 coding sequence is TGTGCCAGCAGCAGGGGTGTACAGCCCCAGCATTTT.

The chain couples TRBV6-2 or TRBV6-3 to TRBJ2-3; D is unclear. Germline V gene sequence: CDR1 MNHEY, CDR2 SVGEGT. The germline V and J ends were trimmed by 6 bases and 2 bases, with 15 bases remaining between them. The CDR3 extends over 15 amino acids. This chain's CDR3 is CASRIRKHLTDTQYF. In DNA, the CDR3 is TGTGCCAGCAGAATTCGGAAACATCTCACAGATACGCAGTATTTT.